These 11 T cell receptor beta chains were all obtained from the same sample, sequenced in a study of T cell repertoires in cytomegalovirus infection. These TCRs' antigens remain unknown. Each CDR3 protein is one row after TCRdb ran MiXCR on the reads. The table records 600,000 to 700,000 distinct CDR3 sequences, roughly 33% of them present only once. The starting material was cultured PBMCs, obtained from culture after CMV antigen stimulation. The receptors come from a human donor in good health (CMV status not recorded). Some clones in this sample may be carry-over from other donors' samples.

This clonotype came up many times. The genes are TRBV7-2 and TRBJ1-3; D is undetermined. This CDR3 is built from 16 residues. Germline values: CDR1 SGHTA, CDR2 FQGNSA. Trimming removed 1 base from V and 7 bases from J, with 17 bases in between. The DNA for the CDR3 is TGTGCCAGCAGCTTAGGGAGCGGAGCTTCGATCAACACCATATATTTT. Translating gives CASSLGSGASINTIYF.

The rearrangement uses TRBV23-1 and TRBJ2-5, with D unresolved. TRBV23-1 falls under the ORF class, with uncertain function. The CDR3 length is 9 residues. Trimming took 6 bases from V and 8 from J, leaving 4 bases between them. The CDR3 coding sequence is TGCGCCAGCAGCCCTACCCAGTACTTC. The encoded protein is CASSPTQYF.

In this sample, this clonotype turned up a few times. The chain uses TRBV7-9 and TRBJ1-1; 7 nucleotides line up with TRBD1. This CDR3 region has 13 residues. J gave up 5 bases and V 7 bases, and 7 bases lay outside the gene matches. The germline CDR1 and CDR2 sequences are SEHNR and FQNEAQ (reference sequence). CDR3 bases: TGTGCCAGCATCGGTACAGGGGTAACTGAAGCTTTCTTT. It codes for CASIGTGVTEAFF.

The chain is built from TRBV18 and TRBJ2-3; 8 bases fit TRBD2. Germline V gene sequence: CDR1 KGHSH, CDR2 LQKENI. The CDR3 runs 18 residues. V shed 3 bases and J 4 bases; nucleotides not matched to a gene: 15. The chain's CDR3 is CASSPSPILAEYSDTQYF. The CDR3 DNA reads as TGTGCCAGCTCACCCTCTCCGATACTAGCGGAGTATTCAGATACGCAGTATTTT. Using reference TRBV18 and TRBJ2-3 for the parts outside the CDR3, the full variable domain is NAGVMQNPRHLVRRRGQEARLRCSPMKGHSHVYWYRQLPEEGLKFMVYLQKENIIDESGMPKERFSAEFPKEGPSILRIQQVVRGDSAAYFCASSPSPILAEYSDTQYFGPGTRLTVL.

A few counts support this clonotype. DNA for the CDR3: TGTGCCAGCATCCCCACTTGGGGGGACACTGAAGCTTTCTTT. Amino acid sequence: CASIPTWGDTEAFF. The chain uses TRBV6-1 and TRBJ1-1; D is perhaps TRBD1 (5 bases). Germline values: CDR1 MNHNS, CDR2 SASEGT. CDR3 length equals 14 residues. Trimming removed 7 bases from V and 3 bases from J, with 15 bases in between.

This clonotype has just a few counts. The gene calls are TRBV20-1 and TRBJ2-3, with TRBD2 matching over 7 bases. There are 16 residues in the CDR3. The germline gives CDR1 DFQATT, CDR2 SNEGSKA (reference sequence). Trimming took 6 bases from V and 3 from J; bases not matched to a gene: 15. Here the CDR3 reads CSAPADGRESTDTQYF. DNA for the CDR3: TGCAGTGCGCCTGCTGATGGGCGGGAGTCGACAGATACGCAGTATTTT.

In this sample, this clonotype turned up a few times. CDR3 nucleotides: TGTGCCAGCAGTGAGGGGGTATTCGGCTCCTACGAGCAGTACTTC. The encoded protein is CASSEGVFGSYEQYF. J is TRBJ2-7 and V is TRBV6-1; TRBD1 or TRBD2 may be the D gene (5 bases each). This CDR3 comprises 15 residues. With 3 bases removed from V and 0 bases from J, the gap between germline ends came to 12 bases. Germline V gene lookup returns CDR1 MNHNS and CDR2 SASEGT.

In this sample, this clonotype turned up a few times. The CDR3 nucleotides read TGTGCCAGCAGTAAACAGCACATGAACACTGAAGCTTTCTTT. Amino acid sequence: CASSKQHMNTEAFF. The rearrangement uses TRBV6-1 and TRBJ1-1; D unclear. This CDR3 spans 14 amino acids. Germline CDR1 is MNHNS and CDR2 is SASEGT. V dropped 5 bases and J dropped 0 bases, with 10 bases sitting between them.

The rearrangement links TRBV30 to TRBJ1-2, with a tentative D call TRBD1 (6 bases). Per the germline V gene, CDR1 is GTSNPN and CDR2 is SVGIG (reference sequence). The CDR3 loop spans 14 amino acids. Trimming took off 3 bases at V and 2 bases at J, with 13 bases between the two ends. The chain's CDR3 is CAWSQGTQNYGYTF. CDR3 DNA sequence: TGTGCCTGGAGCCAAGGGACACAGAACTATGGCTACACCTTC.

This clonotype was seen a handful of times. The chain carries TRBV6-1 and TRBJ2-7; 7 bases agree with TRBD2. The CDR3 sequence is 15 residues long. Germline CDR1 is MNHNS and CDR2 is SASEGT. Unmatched junction bases numbered 10, after V lost 8 bases and J lost 0 bases. CDR3: CASETGGGTSYEQYF. The CDR3 region has the DNA TGTGCCAGCGAGACGGGGGGAGGGACCTCCTACGAGCAGTACTTC.

The chain is built from TRBV28 and TRBJ2-6; D unresolved. The CDR3 is 14 amino acids. Germline V gene sequence: CDR1 MDHEN, CDR2 SYDVKM. V lost 8 bases and J 0 bases, leaving 8 bases between the germline ends. The CDR3 spells CASGGVSGANVLTF. The CDR3 DNA reads as TGTGCCAGCGGTGGCGTCTCTGGGGCCAACGTCCTGACTTTC.